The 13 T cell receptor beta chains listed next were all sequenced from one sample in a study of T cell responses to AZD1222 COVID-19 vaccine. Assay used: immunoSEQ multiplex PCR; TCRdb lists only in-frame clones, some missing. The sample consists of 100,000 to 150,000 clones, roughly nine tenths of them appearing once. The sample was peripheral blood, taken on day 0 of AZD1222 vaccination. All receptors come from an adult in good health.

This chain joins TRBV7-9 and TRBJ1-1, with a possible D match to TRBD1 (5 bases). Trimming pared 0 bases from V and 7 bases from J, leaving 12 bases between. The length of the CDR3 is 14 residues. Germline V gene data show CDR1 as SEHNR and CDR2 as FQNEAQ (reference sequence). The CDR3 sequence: CASSLAGATVEAFF. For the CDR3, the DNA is TGTGCCAGCAGCTTAGCCGGGGCGACCGTTGAAGCTTTCTTT. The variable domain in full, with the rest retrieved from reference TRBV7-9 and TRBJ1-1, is DTGVSQNPRHKITKRGQNVTFRCDPISEHNRLYWYRQTLGQGPEFLTYFQNEAQLEKSRLLSDRFSAERPKGSFSTLEIQRTEQGDSAMYLCASSLAGATVEAFFGQGTRLTVV.

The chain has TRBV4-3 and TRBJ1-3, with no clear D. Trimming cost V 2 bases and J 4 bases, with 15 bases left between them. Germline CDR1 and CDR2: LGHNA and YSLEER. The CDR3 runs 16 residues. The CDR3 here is CASSQNLVGGGNTIYF. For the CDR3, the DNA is TGCGCCAGCAGCCAAAATCTCGTTGGAGGGGGAAACACCATATATTTT.

CDR3: CAWSAGDTDTQYF. The CDR3 nucleotides are TGTGCCTGGAGTGCTGGAGACACAGATACGCAGTATTTT. This chain connects TRBV30 to TRBJ2-3; D is ambiguous. The ends were cut back, 1 base at V and 2 bases at J, with 7 bases in the middle. Germline CDR1 is GTSNPN and CDR2 is SVGIG (reference sequence). The CDR3 is 13 residues long.

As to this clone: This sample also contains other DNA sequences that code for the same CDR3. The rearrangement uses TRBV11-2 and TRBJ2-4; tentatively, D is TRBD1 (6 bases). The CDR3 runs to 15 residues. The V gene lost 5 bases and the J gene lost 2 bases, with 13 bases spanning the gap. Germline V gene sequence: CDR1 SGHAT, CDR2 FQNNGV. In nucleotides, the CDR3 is TGTGCCAGCAGCCCCCTTACAGGGCCCAAAAACATTCAGTACTTC. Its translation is CASSPLTGPKNIQYF.

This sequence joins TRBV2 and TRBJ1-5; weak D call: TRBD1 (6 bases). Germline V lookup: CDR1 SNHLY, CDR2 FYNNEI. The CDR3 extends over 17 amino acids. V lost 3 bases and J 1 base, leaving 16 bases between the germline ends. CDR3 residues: CASSDGLGGPSNQPQHF. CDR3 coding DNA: TGTGCCAGCAGTGATGGTTTGGGGGGCCCGAGCAATCAGCCCCAGCATTTT.

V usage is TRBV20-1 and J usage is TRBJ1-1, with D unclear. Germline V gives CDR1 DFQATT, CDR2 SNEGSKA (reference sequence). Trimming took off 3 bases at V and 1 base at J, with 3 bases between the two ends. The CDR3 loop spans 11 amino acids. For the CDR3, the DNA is TGCAGTGCTAGTTCGAACACTGAAGCTTTCTTT. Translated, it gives CSASSNTEAFF.

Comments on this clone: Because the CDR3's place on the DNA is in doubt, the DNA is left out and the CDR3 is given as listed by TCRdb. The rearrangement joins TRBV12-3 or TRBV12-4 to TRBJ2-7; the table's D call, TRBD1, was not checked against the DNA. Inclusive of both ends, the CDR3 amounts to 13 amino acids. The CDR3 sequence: CASSFGLGATGAF.

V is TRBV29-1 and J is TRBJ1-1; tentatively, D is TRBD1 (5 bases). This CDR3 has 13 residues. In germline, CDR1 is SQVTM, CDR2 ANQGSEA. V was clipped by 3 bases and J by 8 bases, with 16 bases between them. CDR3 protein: CSVEIIGGDEAFF. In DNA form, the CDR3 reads TGCAGCGTTGAGATCATAGGAGGGGACGAAGCTTTCTTT.

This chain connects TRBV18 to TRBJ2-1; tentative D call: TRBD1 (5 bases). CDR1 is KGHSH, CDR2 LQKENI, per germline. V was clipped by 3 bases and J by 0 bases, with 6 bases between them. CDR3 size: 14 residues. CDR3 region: CASSPRGSYNEQFF. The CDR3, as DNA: TGTGCCAGCTCACCTAGGGGCTCCTACAATGAGCAGTTCTTC.

CDR3 coding DNA: TGCGCCAGCAGCCAAGTCACAGAGGAAGGGGGCTACACCTTC. Its protein is CASSQVTEEGGYTF. The V call is TRBV4-1, the J call TRBJ1-2; D remains unclear. With 1 base removed from V and 8 bases from J, the gap between germline ends came to 14 bases. CDR1 is MGHRA, CDR2 YSYEKL, per germline. The CDR3 consists of 14 residues.

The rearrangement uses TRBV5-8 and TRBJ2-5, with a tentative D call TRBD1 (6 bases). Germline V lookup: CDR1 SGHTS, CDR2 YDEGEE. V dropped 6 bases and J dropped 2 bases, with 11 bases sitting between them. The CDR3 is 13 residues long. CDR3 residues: CASIKGGQETQYF. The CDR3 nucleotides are TGTGCCAGCATTAAAGGGGGACAAGAGACCCAGTACTTC.

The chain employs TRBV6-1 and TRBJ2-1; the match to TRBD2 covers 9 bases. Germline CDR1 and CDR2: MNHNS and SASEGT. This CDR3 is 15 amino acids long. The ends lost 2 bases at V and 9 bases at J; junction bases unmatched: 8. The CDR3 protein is CASSEIGSGSGEQFF. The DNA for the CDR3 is TGTGCCAGCAGTGAAATTGGTAGCGGGAGTGGTGAGCAGTTCTTC.

The CDR3 loop reads CASSRQHEQYF. The CDR3 DNA reads as TGTGCCTCATCAAGGCAGCACGAGCAGTACTTC. V is TRBV10-3 and J is TRBJ2-7; unclear D gene. Deletions cut 11 bases from V and 5 bases from J, with 13 bases between. Germline V gives CDR1 ENHRY, CDR2 SYGVKD. CDR3 length: 11 amino acids.